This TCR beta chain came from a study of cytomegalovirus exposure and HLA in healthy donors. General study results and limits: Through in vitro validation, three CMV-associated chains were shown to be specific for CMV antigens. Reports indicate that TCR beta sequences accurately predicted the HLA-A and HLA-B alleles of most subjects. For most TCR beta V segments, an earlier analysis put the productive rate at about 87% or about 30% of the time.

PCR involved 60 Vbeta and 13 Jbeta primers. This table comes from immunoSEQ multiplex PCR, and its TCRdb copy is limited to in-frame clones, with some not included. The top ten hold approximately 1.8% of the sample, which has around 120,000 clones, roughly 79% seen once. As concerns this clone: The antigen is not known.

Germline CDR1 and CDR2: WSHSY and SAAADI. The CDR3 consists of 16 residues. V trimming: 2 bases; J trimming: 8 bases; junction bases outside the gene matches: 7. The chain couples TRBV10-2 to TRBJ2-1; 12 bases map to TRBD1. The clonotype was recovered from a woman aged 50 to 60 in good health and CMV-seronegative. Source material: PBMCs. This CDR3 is CASSEPRDRGRDEQFF. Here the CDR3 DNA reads TGCGCCAGCAGTGAGCCACGGGACAGGGGGCGCGATGAGCAGTTCTTC.